The 16 T cell receptor beta chains listed next were all sequenced from one sample in a study of human T cells and chemical hapten exposure. Time point meaning: pre-sensitization, week 0. Treatment noted: therapeutic diphenylcyclopropenone sensitization with weekly scalp DPC. TCRdb itself ran the RACE reads through MiXCR, one entry per CDR3 protein. Of approximately 260,000 distinct CDR3 sequences listed, about 9% were seen once; the top ten hold 2% to 3%. The specimen comprised whole blood, sampled in connection with sensitization to the hapten diphenylcyclopropenone (DPC). These receptor sequences come from a woman aged 40 to 49 with alopecia areata. Some clones in this sample may be carry-over from other donors' samples.

The chain carries TRBV6-5 and TRBJ2-3; D perhaps matches TRBD1 (6 bases). Trimming took 4 bases from V and 5 from J, leaving 19 bases between them. The germline V gene has CDR1 MNHEY and CDR2 SVGAGI. The CDR3 length is 16 residues. CDR3 amino acids: CASSSTPGRGVDTQYF. CDR3 sequence (DNA): TGTGCCAGCAGTTCGACCCCGGGCAGGGGTGTAGATACGCAGTATTTT.

This clonotype came up many times. J is TRBJ2-4 and V is TRBV20-1; no reliable D call. Germline CDR1 and CDR2: DFQATT and SNEGSKA (reference sequence). The CDR3 length is 15 residues. Trimming removed 7 bases from V and 3 bases from J, with 19 bases in between. CDR3 sequence (DNA): TGCAGTGTTGAAAGGGAACTTGTAGGCAAAAACATTCAGTACTTC. As protein: CSVERELVGKNIQYF.

This clonotype was counted only a few times. The chain recombines TRBV6-5 with TRBJ2-7; no clear D gene. Trimming removed 2 bases from V and 2 bases from J, with 7 bases in between. The CDR3 has 13 amino acids. The germline gives CDR1 MNHEY, CDR2 SVGAGI. The CDR3 is CASSYVGAYEQYF. CDR3 DNA sequence: TGTGCCAGCAGTTACGTGGGTGCCTACGAGCAGTACTTC.

This clonotype was found a few times. This rearrangement joins TRBV7-6 to TRBJ2-7; either TRBD1 or TRBD2 may fit D (5 bases each). This CDR3 spans 15 amino acids. The germline gives CDR1 SGHVS, CDR2 FNYEAQ. The V and J ends lost 4 bases and 7 bases respectively, with 20 bases between them. CDR3 amino acids: CASSSTGTASGEQYF. CDR3 DNA sequence: TGTGCCAGCAGCTCGACCGGGACCGCGTCCGGGGAGCAGTACTTC.

The V and J genes are TRBV7-2 and TRBJ2-7, with 7 bases fitting TRBD2. This CDR3 has 16 amino acids. CDR1 and CDR2 from the germline V gene are SGHTA and FQGNSA. Trimming removed 1 base from V and 7 bases from J; junction bases left unmatched: 13. CDR3 nucleotides: TGTGCCAGCAGCTTAGACTCCCGGACTAGTGTCGGGGAGCAGTACTTC. Encoded protein: CASSLDSRTSVGEQYF.

This chain joins TRBV18 and TRBJ1-3; TRBD1 matches at 8 bases. Per germline, CDR1 KGHSH and CDR2 LQKENI. V lost 3 bases to trimming and J lost 1 base; unmatched junction nucleotides: 5. The CDR3 length is 16 residues. This CDR3 reads CASSPNRQGSGNTIYF. In DNA form, the CDR3 reads TGTGCCAGCTCACCGAACAGACAGGGGTCTGGAAACACCATATATTTT.

The chain carries TRBV12-3 or TRBV12-4 and TRBJ1-5; the D is unclear. This CDR3 region has 18 residues. V gave up 6 bases and J gave up 2 bases, with 23 bases separating them. CDR3 amino acids: CASSLDPFLKRGNQPQHF. The CDR3 DNA reads as TGTGCCAGCAGCTTGGACCCTTTCCTTAAACGGGGCAATCAGCCCCAGCATTTT.

This clonotype showed up just a few times. This chain connects TRBV12-3 or TRBV12-4 to TRBJ2-1; D gene unclear. This CDR3 is built from 14 residues. With 6 bases removed from V and 9 bases from J, the gap between germline ends came to 18 bases. The CDR3 DNA reads as TGTGCCAGCAGGCCCAAAAGAGAGTCGAGTGAGCAGTTCTTC. The encoded protein is CASRPKRESSEQFF.

This clonotype was seen more than once but under ten times. The chain is built from TRBV11-1 and TRBJ2-1; the D gene could be TRBD1 or TRBD2 (5 bases each). The length of the CDR3 is 14 residues. The V end was cut by 5 bases, the J end by 7 bases, with 15 bases between. Per germline, CDR1 SGHAT and CDR2 FQDESV (reference sequence). The CDR3 region is CASSPTNWGNEQFF. As DNA, the CDR3 is TGTGCCAGCAGCCCGACGAATTGGGGGAATGAGCAGTTCTTC.

This clonotype was counted at least ten times. This chain uses TRBV11-2 with TRBJ1-4; 9 nucleotides line up with TRBD1. After removal of 3 bases from V and 6 bases from J, the junction contained 8 bases not matched to a gene. Looked up from germline, CDR1 is SGHAT and CDR2 is FQNNGV. The CDR3 length is 16 residues. The CDR3, as DNA: TGTGCCAGCAGCTTGCGAGGACAGGGGTCTTATGAAAAACTGTTTTTT. Residues: CASSLRGQGSYEKLFF. Together with reference TRBV11-2 and TRBJ1-4, the CDR3 gives the full variable domain: EAGVAQSPRYKIIEKRQSVAFWCNPISGHATLYWYQQILGQGPKLLIQFQNNGVVDDSQLPKDRFSAERLKGVDSTLKIQPAKLEDSAVYLCASSLRGQGSYEKLFFGSGTQLSVL.

This clonotype was detected a few times. The chain is built from TRBV27 and TRBJ1-5; the match to TRBD1 covers 7 bases. The CDR3 runs 16 residues. With 4 bases clipped from V and 4 bases from J, the junction kept 10 bases outside the gene matches. CDR1 and CDR2 from the germline V gene are MNHEY and SMNVEV (reference sequence). Here the CDR3 DNA reads TGTGCCAGCAGTTCTCTACGACAGGGCTCGAATCAGCCCCAGCATTTT. Encoded protein: CASSSLRQGSNQPQHF.

The chain is built from TRBV4-1 and TRBJ1-1; 10 nucleotides agree with TRBD1. The germline CDR1 and CDR2 sequences are MGHRA and YSYEKL. The CDR3 has 15 residues. J lost 4 bases, V lost 4 bases, and 6 bases had no gene match. The CDR3 region has the DNA TGCGCCAGCAGCCCGAACGGACAGGGGGGCACTGAAGCTTTCTTT. It yields the protein CASSPNGQGGTEAFF.

This clonotype was seen a handful of times. The chain has TRBV29-1 and TRBJ2-3; a possible D gene is TRBD2 (6 bases). Germline CDR1 SQVTM, CDR2 ANQGSEA. The ends were cut back, 4 bases at V and 1 base at J, with 21 bases in the middle. CDR3 length: 17 amino acids. The CDR3 reads CSVGSGRGVDGTDTQYF. As DNA, the CDR3 is TGCAGCGTTGGCTCGGGGCGGGGCGTAGACGGCACAGATACGCAGTATTTT.

This clonotype was found a few times. The CDR3, as DNA: TGTGCCAGCAGCCAAGTGGTGACTAGCGGGACCTACAATGAGCAGTTCTTC. Protein: CASSQVVTSGTYNEQFF. This chain links TRBV4-2 with TRBJ2-1, with 11 positions matching TRBD2. This CDR3 comprises 17 residues. V shed 1 base, J shed 2 bases, and the junction held 4 bases outside the gene matches. Germline V lookup: CDR1 LGHNA, CDR2 YNFKEQ.

This clonotype was counted many times. This chain links TRBV27 with TRBJ2-1, with TRBD2 identical over 7 bases. This CDR3 spans 14 amino acids. V shed 4 bases, J shed 0 bases, and the junction held 0 bases outside the gene matches. Per the germline V gene, CDR1 is MNHEY and CDR2 is SMNVEV (reference sequence). CDR3 DNA sequence: TGTGCCAGCAGTTGGGAGGGCTCCTACAATGAGCAGTTCTTC. It specifies CASSWEGSYNEQFF.

This clonotype showed up many times. The chain has TRBV10-3 and TRBJ1-1, with a possible D match to TRBD1 (5 bases). The V end was cut by 8 bases, the J end by 10 bases, with 17 bases between. The CDR3 totals 12 residues. CDR1 is ENHRY, CDR2 SYGVKD, per germline. DNA for the CDR3: TGTGCCATCTTCGGGCGCGGGGCGGGAGCTTTCTTT. Translated, it gives CAIFGRGAGAFF.